This T cell receptor (beta chain) stems from a study of metastatic and nonmetastatic thyroid tumors. Turning to the study itself: Both malignant and benign thyroid patients supplied peripheral blood and tumor or nodule tissue samples, across which the repertoires of these patients were then compared. Overall study results and limits: Malignant tumors reportedly showed significantly higher TCR beta diversity than benign nodules in both blood and tumor.

Authors' data handling: Clinicopathological groups supplied CDR3 differences that were used to build a distant-metastasis classifier for papillary thyroid cancer. TCRdb re-processed the PCR reads through MiXCR. The V and J calls follow TCRdb's processing rather than the paper's. The sample lists around 25,000 clones, 15% occurring once. Each patient came to thyroid surgery without any prior treatment (of any kind). This clone was picked up many times. The antigen is not known. Germline assignment: CDR1 LNHDA and CDR2 SQIVND (reference sequence). The CDR3 sequence is 14 residues long. With 7 bases removed from V and 4 bases from J, the gap between germline ends came to 16 bases.

The receptor was isolated from a female donor with papillary thyroid cancer or a benign thyroid nodule (not recorded which). Some clones in this sample may be carry-over from other donors' samples. The chain couples TRBV19 to TRBJ1-2; D might be TRBD1 (5 bases). Source material: blood. The CDR3 spells CASKGAGDRYGYTF. CDR3 sequence (DNA): TGTGCCAGTAAAGGGGCCGGGGATCGCTATGGCTACACCTTC.